The source of this T cell receptor (beta chain) is a study of blood T cell repertoires in COVID-19. Looked up from germline, CDR1 is MDHEN and CDR2 is SYDVKM. V lost 8 bases, J lost 3 bases, and 3 bases stayed unmatched. The CDR3 is 13 residues long. Per the study methods: Amplified reference gene primers provided the basis for estimating nucleated cell counts. Using immunoSEQ multiplex PCR, the repertoire was profiled, and TCRdb retains in-frame clones only, with some absent. V and J calls and clone size are as listed in that table; D and trimming were resolved from the DNA. The sample records approximately 88,000 clones, around 76% being singletons.

The chain carries TRBV28 and TRBJ1-4; 7 nucleotides line up with TRBD1. Sequences were obtained from peripheral blood. The receptor was isolated from a woman of 80 years or more with active or convalescent COVID-19. In DNA, the CDR3 is TGTGCCAGCCTGACAGGGCCTAATGAAAAACTGTTTTTT. Amino acids: CASLTGPNEKLFF.